The clone carrying this TCR beta chain was picked up a small number of times. Produced via immunoSEQ multiplex PCR; TCRdb's table is partial and in-frame only. The sample consists of about 40,000 clones, about 80% of them appearing once. The data were obtained in a study of blood T cell repertoires in COVID-19. CDR3 size: 12 residues. Germline assignment: CDR1 SGHRS and CDR2 YFSETQ. Trimming stripped 0 bases from V and 11 bases from J, with 11 bases between. What was sequenced was peripheral blood. The V gene is TRBV5-1, the J gene TRBJ1-1; perhaps TRBD1 as D (6 bases). The TCR sequence derives from a woman aged 55-69 years with acute or convalescent COVID-19. Here the CDR3 reads CASSLEGVRAFF. CDR3 nucleotide sequence: TGCGCCAGCAGCTTGGAGGGGGTAAGGGCTTTCTTT.